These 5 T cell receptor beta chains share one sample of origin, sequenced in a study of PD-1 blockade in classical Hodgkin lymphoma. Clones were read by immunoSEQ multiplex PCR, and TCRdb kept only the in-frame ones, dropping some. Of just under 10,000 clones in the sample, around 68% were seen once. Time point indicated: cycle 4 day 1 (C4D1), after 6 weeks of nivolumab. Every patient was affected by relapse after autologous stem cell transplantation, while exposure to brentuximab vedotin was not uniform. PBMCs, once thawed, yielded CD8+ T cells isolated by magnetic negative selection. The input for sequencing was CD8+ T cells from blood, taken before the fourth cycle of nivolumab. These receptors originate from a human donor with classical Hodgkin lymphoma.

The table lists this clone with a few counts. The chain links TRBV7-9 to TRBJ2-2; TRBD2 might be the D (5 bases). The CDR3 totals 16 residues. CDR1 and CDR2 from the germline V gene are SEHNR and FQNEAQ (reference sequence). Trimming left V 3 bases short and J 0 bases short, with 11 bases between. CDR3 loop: CASSFLADANTGELFF. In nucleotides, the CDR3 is TGTGCCAGCAGCTTTCTAGCAGACGCGAACACCGGGGAGCTGTTTTTT.

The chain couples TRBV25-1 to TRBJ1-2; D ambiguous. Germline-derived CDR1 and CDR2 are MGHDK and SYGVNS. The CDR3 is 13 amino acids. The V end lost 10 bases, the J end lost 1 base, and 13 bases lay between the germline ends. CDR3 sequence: CATRPRGNYGYTF. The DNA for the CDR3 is TGTGCCACCCGACCCCGGGGTAACTATGGCTACACCTTC.

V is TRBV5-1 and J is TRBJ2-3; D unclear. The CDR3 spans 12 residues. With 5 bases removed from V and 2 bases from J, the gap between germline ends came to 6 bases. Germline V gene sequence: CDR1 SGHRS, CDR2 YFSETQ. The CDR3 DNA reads TGCGCCAGCAGATTCAACACAGATACGCAGTATTTT. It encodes CASRFNTDTQYF.

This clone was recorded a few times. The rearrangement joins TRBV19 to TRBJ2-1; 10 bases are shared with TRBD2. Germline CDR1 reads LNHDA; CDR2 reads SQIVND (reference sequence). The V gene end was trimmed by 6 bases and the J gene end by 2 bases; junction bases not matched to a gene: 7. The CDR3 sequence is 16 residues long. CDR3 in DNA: TGTGCCAGTAGACCTAGCGGGAGTGGCACCTACAATGAGCAGTTCTTC. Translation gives CASRPSGSGTYNEQFF.

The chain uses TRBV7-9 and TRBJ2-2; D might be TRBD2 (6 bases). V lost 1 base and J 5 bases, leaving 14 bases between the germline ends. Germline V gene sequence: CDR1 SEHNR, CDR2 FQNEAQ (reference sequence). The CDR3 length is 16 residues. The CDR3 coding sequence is TGTGCCAGCAGCTTAGTTCGGGGCCGGGGGACCGGGGAGCTGTTTTTT. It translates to CASSLVRGRGTGELFF.